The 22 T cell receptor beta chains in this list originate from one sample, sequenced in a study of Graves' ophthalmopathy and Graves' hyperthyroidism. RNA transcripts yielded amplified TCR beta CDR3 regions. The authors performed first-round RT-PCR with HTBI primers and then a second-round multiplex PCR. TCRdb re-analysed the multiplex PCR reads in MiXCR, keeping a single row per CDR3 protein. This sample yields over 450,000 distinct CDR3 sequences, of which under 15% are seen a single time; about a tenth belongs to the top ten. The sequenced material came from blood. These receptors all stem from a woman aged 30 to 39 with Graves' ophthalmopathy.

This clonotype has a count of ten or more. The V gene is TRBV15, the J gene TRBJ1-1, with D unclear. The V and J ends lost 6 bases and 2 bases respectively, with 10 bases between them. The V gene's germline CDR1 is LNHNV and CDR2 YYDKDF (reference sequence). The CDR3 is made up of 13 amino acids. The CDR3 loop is CATRHGFNTEAFF. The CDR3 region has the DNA TGTGCCACCAGACACGGGTTCAACACTGAAGCTTTCTTT. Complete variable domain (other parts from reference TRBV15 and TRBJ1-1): DAMVIQNPRYQVTQFGKPVTLSCSQTLNHNVMYWYQQKSSQAPKLLFHYYDKDFNNEADTPDNFQSRRPNTSFCFLDIRSPGLGDTAMYLCATRHGFNTEAFFGQGTRLTVV.

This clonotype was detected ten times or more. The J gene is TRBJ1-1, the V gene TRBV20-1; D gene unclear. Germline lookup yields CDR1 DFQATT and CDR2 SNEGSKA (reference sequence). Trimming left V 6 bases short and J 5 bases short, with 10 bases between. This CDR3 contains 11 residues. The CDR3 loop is CSAQGGTEAFF. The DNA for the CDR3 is TGCAGTGCCCAAGGAGGTACTGAAGCTTTCTTT.

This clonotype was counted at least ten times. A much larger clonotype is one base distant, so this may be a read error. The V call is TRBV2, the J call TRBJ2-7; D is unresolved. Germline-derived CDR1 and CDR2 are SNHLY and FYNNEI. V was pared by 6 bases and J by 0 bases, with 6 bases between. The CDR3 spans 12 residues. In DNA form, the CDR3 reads TGTGCCAGCAGGGACCCCTCCTACGAGCAGTACTTC. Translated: CASRDPSYEQYF. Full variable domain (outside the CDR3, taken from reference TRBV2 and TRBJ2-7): EPEVTQTPSHQVTQMGQEVILRCVPISNHLYFYWYRQILGQKVEFLVSFYNNEISEKSEIFDDQFSVERPDGSNFTLKIRSTKLEDSAMYFCASRDPSYEQYFGPGTRLTVT.

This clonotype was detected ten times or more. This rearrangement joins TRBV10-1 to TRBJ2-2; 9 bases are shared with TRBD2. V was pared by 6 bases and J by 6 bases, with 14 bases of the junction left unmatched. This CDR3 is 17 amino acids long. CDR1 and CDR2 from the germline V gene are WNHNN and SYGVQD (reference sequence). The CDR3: CASSDLAGTGGPGELFF. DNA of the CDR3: TGCGCCAGCAGCGACCTAGCGGGAACCGGTGGTCCCGGGGAGCTGTTTTTT.

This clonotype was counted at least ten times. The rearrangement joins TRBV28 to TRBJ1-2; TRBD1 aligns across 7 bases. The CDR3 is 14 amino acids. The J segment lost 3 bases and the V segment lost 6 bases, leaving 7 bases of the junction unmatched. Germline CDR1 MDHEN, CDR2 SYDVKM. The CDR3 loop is CASSVTGTHYGYTF. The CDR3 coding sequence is TGTGCCAGCAGCGTGACAGGGACCCACTATGGCTACACCTTC.

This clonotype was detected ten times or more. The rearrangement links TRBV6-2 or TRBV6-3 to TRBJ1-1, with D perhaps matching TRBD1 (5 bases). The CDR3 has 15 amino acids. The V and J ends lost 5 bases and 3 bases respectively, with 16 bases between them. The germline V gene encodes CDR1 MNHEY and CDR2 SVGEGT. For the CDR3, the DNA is TGTGCCAGCAGTCGAACGAGGGGCCGGGACACTGAAGCTTTCTTT. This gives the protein CASSRTRGRDTEAFF.

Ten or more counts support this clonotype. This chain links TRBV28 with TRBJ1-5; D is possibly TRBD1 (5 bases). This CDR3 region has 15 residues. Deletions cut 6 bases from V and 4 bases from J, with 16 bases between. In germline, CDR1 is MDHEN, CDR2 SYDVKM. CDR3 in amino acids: CASSSTVSPNQPQHF. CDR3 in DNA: TGTGCCAGCAGCTCGACAGTGTCGCCGAATCAGCCCCAGCATTTT.

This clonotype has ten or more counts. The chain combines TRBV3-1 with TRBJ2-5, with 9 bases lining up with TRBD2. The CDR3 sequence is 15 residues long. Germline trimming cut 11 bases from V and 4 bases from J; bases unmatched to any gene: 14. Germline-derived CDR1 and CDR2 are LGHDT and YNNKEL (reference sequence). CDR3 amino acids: CASVASGDRGETQYF. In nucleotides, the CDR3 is TGTGCCTCCGTGGCTAGCGGGGACCGGGGAGAGACCCAGTACTTC.

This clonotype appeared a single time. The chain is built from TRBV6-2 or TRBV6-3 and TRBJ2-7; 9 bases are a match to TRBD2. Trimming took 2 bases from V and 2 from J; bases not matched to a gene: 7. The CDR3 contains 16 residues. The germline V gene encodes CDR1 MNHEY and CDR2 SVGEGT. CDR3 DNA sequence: TGTGCCAGCAGTTACGTTCAGACTAGCGGACCCTACGAGCAGTACTTC. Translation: CASSYVQTSGPYEQYF.

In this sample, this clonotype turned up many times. The CDR3 is CASSLRTSGRGETQYF. CDR3 DNA sequence: TGTGCCAGCAGTCTGCGGACTAGCGGGAGAGGGGAGACCCAGTACTTC. The chain links TRBV6-5 to TRBJ2-5, with 13 bases identical to TRBD2. V shed 5 bases, J shed 5 bases, and the junction held 8 bases outside the gene matches. This CDR3 spans 16 amino acids. Germline CDR1 reads MNHEY; CDR2 reads SVGAGI.

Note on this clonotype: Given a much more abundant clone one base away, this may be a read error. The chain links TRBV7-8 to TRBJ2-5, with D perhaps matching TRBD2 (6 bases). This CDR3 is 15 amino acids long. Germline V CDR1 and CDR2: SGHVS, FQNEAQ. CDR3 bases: TGTGCCAGCAGCTTAGGCGCAGGGAGGCAGGAGACCGAGTACTTC. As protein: CASSLGAGRQETEYF.

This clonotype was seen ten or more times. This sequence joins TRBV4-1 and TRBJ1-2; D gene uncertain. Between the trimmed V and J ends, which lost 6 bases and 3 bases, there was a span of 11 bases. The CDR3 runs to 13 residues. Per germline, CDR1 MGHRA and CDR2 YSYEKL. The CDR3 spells CASSQSGDYGYTF. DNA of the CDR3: TGCGCCAGCAGTCAAAGCGGGGACTATGGCTACACCTTC.

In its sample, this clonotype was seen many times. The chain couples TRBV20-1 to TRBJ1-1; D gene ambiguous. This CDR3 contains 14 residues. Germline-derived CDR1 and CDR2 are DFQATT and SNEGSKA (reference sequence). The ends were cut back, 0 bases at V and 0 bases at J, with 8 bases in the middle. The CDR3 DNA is TGCAGTGCTAGAGATATTAGCATGAACACTGAAGCTTTCTTT. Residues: CSARDISMNTEAFF.

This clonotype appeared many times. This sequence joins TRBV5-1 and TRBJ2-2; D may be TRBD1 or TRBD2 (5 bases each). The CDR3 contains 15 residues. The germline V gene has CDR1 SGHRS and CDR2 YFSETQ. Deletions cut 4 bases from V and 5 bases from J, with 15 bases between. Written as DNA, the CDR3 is TGCGCCAGCAGCCACTCTTCGGGGCAGACCGGGGAGCTGTTTTTT. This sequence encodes CASSHSSGQTGELFF.

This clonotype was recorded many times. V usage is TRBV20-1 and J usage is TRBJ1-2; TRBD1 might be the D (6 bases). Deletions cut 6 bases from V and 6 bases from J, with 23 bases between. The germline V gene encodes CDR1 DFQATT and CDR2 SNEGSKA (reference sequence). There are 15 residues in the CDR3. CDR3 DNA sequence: TGCAGTGCGCCCCGCCGGGGGCGGGGGTTCGATGGCTACACCTTC. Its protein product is CSAPRRGRGFDGYTF.

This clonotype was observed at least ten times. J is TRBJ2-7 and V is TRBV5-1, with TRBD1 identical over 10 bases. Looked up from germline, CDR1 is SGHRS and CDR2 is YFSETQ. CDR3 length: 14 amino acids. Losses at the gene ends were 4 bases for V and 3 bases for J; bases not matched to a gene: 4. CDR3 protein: CASSRDRGDYEQYF. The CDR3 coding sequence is TGCGCCAGCAGCCGGGACAGGGGCGACTACGAGCAGTACTTC.

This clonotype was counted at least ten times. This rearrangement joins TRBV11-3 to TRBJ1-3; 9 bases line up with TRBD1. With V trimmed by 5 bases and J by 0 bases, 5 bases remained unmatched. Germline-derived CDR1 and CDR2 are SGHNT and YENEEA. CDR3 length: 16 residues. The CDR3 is CASSQGTGSSGNTIYF. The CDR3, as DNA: TGTGCCAGCAGCCAAGGGACAGGGAGCTCTGGAAACACCATATATTTT.

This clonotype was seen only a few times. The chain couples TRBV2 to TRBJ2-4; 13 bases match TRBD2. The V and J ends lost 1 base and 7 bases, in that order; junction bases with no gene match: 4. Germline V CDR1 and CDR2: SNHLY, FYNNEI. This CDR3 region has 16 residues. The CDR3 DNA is TGTGCCAGCAGTGAAGGTGTACTAGCGGGGGGGAACATTCAGTACTTC. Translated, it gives CASSEGVLAGGNIQYF.

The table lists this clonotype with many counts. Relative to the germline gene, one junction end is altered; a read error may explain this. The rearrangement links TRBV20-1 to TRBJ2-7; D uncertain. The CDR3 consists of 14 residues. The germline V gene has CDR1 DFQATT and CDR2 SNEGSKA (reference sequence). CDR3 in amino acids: CNARVPPSSYEQYF. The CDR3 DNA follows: TGCAATGCTAGAGTCCCCCCGAGCTCCTACGAGCAGTACTTC.

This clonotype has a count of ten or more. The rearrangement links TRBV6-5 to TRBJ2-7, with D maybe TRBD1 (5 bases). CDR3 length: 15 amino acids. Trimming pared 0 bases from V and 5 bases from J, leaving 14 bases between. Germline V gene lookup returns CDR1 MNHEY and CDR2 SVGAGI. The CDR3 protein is CASSYSKGLVNEQYF. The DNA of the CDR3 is TGTGCCAGCAGTTACTCTAAGGGGCTGGTAAACGAGCAGTACTTC.

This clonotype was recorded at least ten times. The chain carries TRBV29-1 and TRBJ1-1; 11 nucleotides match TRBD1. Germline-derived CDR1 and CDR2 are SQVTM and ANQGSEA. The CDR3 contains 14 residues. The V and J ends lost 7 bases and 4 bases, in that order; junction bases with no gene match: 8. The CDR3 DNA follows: TGCAGCGGCGAAGCCGGGACAGGGGGCACTGAAGCTTTCTTT. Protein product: CSGEAGTGGTEAFF.

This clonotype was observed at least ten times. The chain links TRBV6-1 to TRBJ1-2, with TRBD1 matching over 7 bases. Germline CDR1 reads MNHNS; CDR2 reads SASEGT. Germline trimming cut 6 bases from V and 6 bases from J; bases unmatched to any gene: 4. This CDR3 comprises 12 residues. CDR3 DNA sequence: TGTGCCAGCAGCCGACAGGGTGATGGCTACACCTTC. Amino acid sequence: CASSRQGDGYTF.